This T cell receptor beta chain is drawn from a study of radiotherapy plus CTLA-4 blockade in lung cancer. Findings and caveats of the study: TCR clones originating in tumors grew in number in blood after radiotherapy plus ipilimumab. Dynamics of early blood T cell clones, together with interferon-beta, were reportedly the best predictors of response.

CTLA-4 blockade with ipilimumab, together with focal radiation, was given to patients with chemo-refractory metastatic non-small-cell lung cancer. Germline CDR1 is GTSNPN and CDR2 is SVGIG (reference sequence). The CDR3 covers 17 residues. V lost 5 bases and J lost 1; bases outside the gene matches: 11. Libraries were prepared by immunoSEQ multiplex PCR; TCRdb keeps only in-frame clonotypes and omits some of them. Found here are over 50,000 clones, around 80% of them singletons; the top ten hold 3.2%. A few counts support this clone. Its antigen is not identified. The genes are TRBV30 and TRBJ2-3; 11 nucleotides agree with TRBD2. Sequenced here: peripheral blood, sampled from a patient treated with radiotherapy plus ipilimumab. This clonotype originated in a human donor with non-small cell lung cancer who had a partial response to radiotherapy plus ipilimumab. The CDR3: CAWGNSGGASGTDTQYF. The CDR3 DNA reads TGTGCCTGGGGGAATAGCGGGGGGGCATCCGGCACAGATACGCAGTATTTT.